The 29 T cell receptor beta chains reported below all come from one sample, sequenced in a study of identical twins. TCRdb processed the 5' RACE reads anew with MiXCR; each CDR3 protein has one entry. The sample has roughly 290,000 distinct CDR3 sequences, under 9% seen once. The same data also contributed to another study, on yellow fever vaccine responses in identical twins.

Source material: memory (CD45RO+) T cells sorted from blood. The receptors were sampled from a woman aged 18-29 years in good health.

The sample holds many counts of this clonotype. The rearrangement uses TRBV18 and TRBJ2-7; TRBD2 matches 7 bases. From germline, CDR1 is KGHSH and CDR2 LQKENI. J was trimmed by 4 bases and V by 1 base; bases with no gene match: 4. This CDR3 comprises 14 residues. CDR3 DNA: TGTGCCAGCTCACCACGGGGCGGGGGATACGAGCAGTACGTC. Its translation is CASSPRGGGYEQYV.

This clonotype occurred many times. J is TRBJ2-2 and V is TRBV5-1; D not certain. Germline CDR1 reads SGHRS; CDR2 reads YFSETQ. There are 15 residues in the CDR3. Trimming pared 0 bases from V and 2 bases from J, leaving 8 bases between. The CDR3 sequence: CASSLEARNTGELFF. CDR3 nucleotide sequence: TGCGCCAGCAGCTTGGAAGCCCGAAACACCGGGGAGCTGTTTTTT.

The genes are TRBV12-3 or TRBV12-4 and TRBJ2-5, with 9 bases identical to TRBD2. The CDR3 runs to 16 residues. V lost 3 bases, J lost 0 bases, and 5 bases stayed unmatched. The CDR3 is CASSFITSGYQETQYF. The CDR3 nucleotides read TGTGCCAGCAGTTTTATTACTAGCGGGTACCAAGAGACCCAGTACTTC.

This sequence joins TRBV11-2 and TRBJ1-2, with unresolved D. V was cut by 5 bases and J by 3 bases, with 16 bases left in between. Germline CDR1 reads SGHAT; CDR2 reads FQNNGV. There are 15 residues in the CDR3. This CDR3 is CASSPLPGMDYGYTF. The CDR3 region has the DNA TGTGCCAGCAGCCCGTTACCGGGAATGGACTATGGCTACACCTTC.

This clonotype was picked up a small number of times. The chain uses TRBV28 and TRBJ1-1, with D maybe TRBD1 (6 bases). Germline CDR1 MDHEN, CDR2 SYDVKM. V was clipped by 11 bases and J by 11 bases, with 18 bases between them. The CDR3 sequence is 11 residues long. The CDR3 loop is CAAGGQFEAFF. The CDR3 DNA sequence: TGTGCCGCTGGAGGACAGTTTGAGGCTTTCTTT. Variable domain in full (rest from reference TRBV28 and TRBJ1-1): DVKVTQSSRYLVKRTGEKVFLECVQDMDHENMFWYRQDPGLGLRLIYFSYDVKMKEKGDIPEGYSVSREKKERFSLILESASTNQTSMYLCAAGGQFEAFFGQGTRLTVV.

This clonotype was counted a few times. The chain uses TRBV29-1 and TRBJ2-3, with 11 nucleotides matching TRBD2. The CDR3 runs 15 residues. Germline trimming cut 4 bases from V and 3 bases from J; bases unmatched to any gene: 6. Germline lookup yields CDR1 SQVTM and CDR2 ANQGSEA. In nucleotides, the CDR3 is TGCAGCGTTGGGGATCTAGCGGGGGGTACAGATACGCAGTATTTT. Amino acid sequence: CSVGDLAGGTDTQYF.

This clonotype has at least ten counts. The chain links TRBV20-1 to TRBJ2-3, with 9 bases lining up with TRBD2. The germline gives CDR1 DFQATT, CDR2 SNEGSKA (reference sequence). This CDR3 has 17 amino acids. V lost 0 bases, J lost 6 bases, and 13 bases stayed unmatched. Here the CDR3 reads CSARDKGERGAQDTQYF. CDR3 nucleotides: TGCAGTGCTAGAGATAAGGGGGAGCGGGGGGCCCAGGATACGCAGTATTTT.

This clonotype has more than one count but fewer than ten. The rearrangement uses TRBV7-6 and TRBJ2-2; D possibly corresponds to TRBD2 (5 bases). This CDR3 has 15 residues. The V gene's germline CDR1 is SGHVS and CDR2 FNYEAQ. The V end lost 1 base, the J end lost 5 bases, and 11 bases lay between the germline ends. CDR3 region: CASSLEGEGTGELFF. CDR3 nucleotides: TGTGCCAGCAGCTTAGAGGGAGAAGGTACCGGGGAGCTGTTTTTT. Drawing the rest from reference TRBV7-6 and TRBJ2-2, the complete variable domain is GAGVSQSPRYKVTKRGQDVALRCDPISGHVSLYWYRQALGQGPEFLTYFNYEAQQDKSGLPNDRFSAERPEGSISTLTIQRTEQRDSAMYRCASSLEGEGTGELFFGEGSRLTVL.

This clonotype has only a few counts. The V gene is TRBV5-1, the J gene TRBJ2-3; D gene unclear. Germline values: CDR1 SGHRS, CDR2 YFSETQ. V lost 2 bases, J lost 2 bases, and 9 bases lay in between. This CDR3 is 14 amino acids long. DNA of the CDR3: TGCGCCAGCAGCTTAGAAGCGATCACAGATACGCAGTATTTT. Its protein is CASSLEAITDTQYF.

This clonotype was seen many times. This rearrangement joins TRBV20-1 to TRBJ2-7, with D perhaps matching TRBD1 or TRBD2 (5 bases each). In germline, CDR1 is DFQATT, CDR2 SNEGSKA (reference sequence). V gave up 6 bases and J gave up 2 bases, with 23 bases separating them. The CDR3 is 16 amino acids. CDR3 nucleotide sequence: TGCAGTGCAACCCGTCCCGGGACGCGTAGAACCTACGAGCAGTACGTC. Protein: CSATRPGTRRTYEQYV.

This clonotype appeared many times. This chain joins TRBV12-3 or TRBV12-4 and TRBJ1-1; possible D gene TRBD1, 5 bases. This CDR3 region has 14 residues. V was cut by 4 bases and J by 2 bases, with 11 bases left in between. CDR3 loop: CASSWGRRNTEAFF. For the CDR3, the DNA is TGTGCCAGCAGTTGGGGACGGCGAAACACTGAAGCTTTCTTT.

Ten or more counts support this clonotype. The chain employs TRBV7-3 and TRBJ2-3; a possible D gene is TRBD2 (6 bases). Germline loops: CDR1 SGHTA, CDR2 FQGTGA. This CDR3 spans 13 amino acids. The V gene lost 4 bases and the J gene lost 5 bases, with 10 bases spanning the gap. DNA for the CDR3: TGTGCCAGCAGCTGGGGGGATGGAGATACGCAGTATTTT. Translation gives CASSWGDGDTQYF.

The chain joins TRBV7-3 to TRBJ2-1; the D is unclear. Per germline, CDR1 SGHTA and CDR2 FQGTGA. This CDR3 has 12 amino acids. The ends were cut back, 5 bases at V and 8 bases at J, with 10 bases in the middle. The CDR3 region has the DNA TGTGCCAGCAGCCCTAACCTAGATGAGCAGTTCTTC. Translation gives CASSPNLDEQFF.

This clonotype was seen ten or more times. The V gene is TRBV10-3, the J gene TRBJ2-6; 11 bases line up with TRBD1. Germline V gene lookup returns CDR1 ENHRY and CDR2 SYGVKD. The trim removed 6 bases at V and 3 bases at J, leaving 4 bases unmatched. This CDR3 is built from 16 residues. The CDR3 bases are TGTGCCATCAGAGGACAGGGGGCATATGGGGCCAACGTCCTGACTTTC. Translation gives CAIRGQGAYGANVLTF.

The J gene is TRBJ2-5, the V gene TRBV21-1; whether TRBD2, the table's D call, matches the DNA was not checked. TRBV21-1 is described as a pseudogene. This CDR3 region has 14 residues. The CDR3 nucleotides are TGTGCCAGCAGCAAATATGAGACTATAGAGACCCAGTACTTC. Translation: CASSKYETIETQYF.

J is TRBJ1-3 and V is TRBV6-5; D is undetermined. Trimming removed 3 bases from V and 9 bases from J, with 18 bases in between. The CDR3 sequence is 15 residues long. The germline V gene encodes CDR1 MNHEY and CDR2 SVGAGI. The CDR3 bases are TGTGCCAGCAGTTATGGCCAGCAAACTCCTACCACCATATATTTT. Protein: CASSYGQQTPTTIYF.

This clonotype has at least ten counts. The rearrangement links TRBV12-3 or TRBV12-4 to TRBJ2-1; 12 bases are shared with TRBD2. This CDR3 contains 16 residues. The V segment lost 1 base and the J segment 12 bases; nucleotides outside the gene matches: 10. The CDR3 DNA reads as TGTGCCAGCAGTTTAGACTCGCTAGCGGGGGGGCGGTTGCAGTTCTTC. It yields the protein CASSLDSLAGGRLQFF.

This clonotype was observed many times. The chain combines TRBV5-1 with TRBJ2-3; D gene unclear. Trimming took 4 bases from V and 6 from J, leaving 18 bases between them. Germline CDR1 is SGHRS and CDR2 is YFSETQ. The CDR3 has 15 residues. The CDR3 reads CASSPYKGFSDTQYF. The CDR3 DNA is TGCGCCAGCAGCCCGTACAAGGGTTTTTCGGATACGCAGTATTTT. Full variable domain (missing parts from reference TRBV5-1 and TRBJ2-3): KAGVTQTPRYLIKTRGQQVTLSCSPISGHRSVSWYQQTPGQGLQFLFEYFSETQRNKGNFPGRFSGRQFSNSRSEMNVSTLELGDSALYLCASSPYKGFSDTQYFGPGTRLTVL.

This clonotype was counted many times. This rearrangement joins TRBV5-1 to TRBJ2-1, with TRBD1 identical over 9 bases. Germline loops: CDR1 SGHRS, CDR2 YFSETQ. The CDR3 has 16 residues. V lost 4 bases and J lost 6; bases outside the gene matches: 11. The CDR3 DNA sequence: TGCGCCAGCAGCGCCTCCGGGGGACAGGGTTCCAATGAGCAGTTCTTC. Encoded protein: CASSASGGQGSNEQFF.

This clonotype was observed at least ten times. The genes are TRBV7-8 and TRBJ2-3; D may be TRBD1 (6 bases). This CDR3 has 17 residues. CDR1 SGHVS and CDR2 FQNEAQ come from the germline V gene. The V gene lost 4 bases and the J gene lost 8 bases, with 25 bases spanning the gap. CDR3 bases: TGTGCCAGCAGCTATAAACCGATCGGACAGTTCGTAGTTACGCAGTATTTT. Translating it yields CASSYKPIGQFVVTQYF.

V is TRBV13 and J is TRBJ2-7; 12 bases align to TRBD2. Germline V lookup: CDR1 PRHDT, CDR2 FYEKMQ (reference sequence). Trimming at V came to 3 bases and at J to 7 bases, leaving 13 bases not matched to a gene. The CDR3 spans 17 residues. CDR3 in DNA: TGTGCCAGCAGCTTCGCGCATGCTAGCGGGAGGGCCGGGGAGCAGTACTTC. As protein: CASSFAHASGRAGEQYF.

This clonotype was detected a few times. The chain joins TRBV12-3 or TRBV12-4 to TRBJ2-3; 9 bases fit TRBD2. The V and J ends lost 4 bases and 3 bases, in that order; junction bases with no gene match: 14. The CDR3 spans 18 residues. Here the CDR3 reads CASSSRGTGTSSTDTQYF. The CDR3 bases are TGTGCCAGCAGTTCAAGAGGAACCGGGACTAGCAGTACAGATACGCAGTATTTT.

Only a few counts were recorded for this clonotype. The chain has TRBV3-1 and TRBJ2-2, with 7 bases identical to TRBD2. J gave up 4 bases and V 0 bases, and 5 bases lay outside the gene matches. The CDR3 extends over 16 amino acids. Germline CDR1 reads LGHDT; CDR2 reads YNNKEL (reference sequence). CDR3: CASSQDPGRSTGELFF. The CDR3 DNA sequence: TGTGCCAGCAGCCAAGACCCCGGGAGGAGCACCGGGGAGCTGTTTTTT.

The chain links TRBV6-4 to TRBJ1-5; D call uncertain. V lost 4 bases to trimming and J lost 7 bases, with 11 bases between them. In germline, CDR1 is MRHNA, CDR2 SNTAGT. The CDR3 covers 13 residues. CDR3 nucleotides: TGTGCCAGCAGTGGGGAGTCCGGGCAGCCCCAGCATTTT. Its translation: CASSGESGQPQHF.

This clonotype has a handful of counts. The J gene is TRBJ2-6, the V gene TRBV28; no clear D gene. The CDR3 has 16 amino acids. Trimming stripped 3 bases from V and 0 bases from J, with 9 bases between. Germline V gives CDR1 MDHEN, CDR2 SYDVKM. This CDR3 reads CASSFRRSSGANVLTF. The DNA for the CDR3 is TGTGCCAGCAGTTTTCGGCGGAGCTCTGGGGCCAACGTCCTGACTTTC.

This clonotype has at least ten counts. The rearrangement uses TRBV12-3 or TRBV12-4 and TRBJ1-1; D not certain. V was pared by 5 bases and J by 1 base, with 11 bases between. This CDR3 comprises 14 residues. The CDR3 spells CASSRNPQNTEAFF. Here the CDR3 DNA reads TGTGCCAGCAGTCGTAACCCCCAGAACACTGAAGCTTTCTTT.

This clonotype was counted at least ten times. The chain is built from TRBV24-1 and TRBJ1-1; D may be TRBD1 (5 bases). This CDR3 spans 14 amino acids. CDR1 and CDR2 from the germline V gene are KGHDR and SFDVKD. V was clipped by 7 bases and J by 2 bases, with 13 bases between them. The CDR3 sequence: CATRATTDNTEAFF. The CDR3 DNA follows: TGTGCCACCAGGGCCACGACAGACAACACTGAAGCTTTCTTT.

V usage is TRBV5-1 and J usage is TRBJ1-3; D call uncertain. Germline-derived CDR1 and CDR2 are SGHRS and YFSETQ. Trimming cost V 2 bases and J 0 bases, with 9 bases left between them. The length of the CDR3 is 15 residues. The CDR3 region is CASSFDGDSGNTIYF. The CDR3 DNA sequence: TGCGCCAGCAGCTTCGACGGGGACTCTGGAAACACCATATATTTT.

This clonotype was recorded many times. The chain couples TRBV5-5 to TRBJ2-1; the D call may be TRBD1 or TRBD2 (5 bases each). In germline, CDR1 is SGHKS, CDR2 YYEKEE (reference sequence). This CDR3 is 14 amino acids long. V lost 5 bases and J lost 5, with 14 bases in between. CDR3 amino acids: CASRQRDANNEQFF. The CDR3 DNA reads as TGTGCCAGCAGACAACGGGACGCCAACAATGAGCAGTTCTTC.